Sequencing of this T cell receptor beta chain was carried out in a study of T cell responses to AZD1222 COVID-19 vaccine. The V gene's germline CDR1 is LNHDA and CDR2 SQIVND (reference sequence). V lost 6 bases and J lost 0, with 15 bases in between. This CDR3 region has 16 residues. Only in-frame clones appear in the TCRdb table, and some are missing; sequencing was by immunoSEQ multiplex PCR. The sample contains more than 75,000 clones, under 95% of which appear only once. On this clone: The antigen is undetermined.

The study's findings and limits: Spike was spanned by vaccine-associated CD4 TCRs, with dominance at 160-218 and 743-854.

The V gene is TRBV19, the J gene TRBJ1-5; D call uncertain. The source material was peripheral blood, sampled on day 0 of AZD1222 vaccination. This clonotype was obtained from an adult in good health. As DNA, the CDR3 is TGTGCCAGTAGGACCGGGGTCACTTATAGCAATCAGCCCCAGCATTTT. Protein: CASRTGVTYSNQPQHF. The variable domain in full, with the rest retrieved from reference TRBV19 and TRBJ1-5, is DGGITQSPKYLFRKEGQNVTLSCEQNLNHDAMYWYRQDPGQGLRLIYYSQIVNDFQKGDIAEGYSVSREKKESFPLTVTSAQKNPTAFYLCASRTGVTYSNQPQHFGDGTRLSIL.